The 30 T cell receptor beta chains reported below all come from one sample, sequenced in a study of Graves' ophthalmopathy and Graves' hyperthyroidism. Transcripts of RNA were the source for amplifying TCR beta CDR3 regions. RT-PCR with HTBI primers came first, then second-round multiplex PCR. TCRdb reanalysed the multiplex PCR reads using MiXCR and keeps one entry per CDR3 protein. Of around 170,000 distinct CDR3 sequences listed, 30% to 45% were seen once; the top ten hold under 6.5%. Sequencing was done on a sample of peripheral blood. Receptor source: a middle-aged woman with Graves' ophthalmopathy.

The chain is built from TRBV27 and TRBJ1-2; TRBD1 matches 8 bases. CDR1 is MNHEY, CDR2 SMNVEV, per germline (reference sequence). The CDR3 has 17 residues. V shed 5 bases and J 6 bases; nucleotides not matched to a gene: 17. The CDR3 protein is CASSPRSRTGREHGYTF. As DNA, the CDR3 is TGTGCCAGCAGTCCGAGAAGTAGGACAGGGAGGGAACATGGCTACACCTTC.

The CDR3 sequence: CASGVGGNYGYTF. The DNA of the CDR3 is TGTGCCAGCGGGGTCGGGGGAAACTATGGCTACACCTTC. The gene calls are TRBV11-2 and TRBJ1-2, with D possibly matching TRBD1 (5 bases). V lost 8 bases, J lost 2 bases, and 12 bases lay in between. CDR1 and CDR2 (germline): SGHAT, FQNNGV. This CDR3 spans 13 amino acids.

This clonotype came up many times. The chain links TRBV6-5 to TRBJ2-2, with 9 bases lining up with TRBD1. The CDR3 is 13 amino acids. Germline trimming cut 6 bases from V and 10 bases from J; bases unmatched to any gene: 6. Germline CDR1 is MNHEY and CDR2 is SVGAGI. The CDR3 DNA reads TGTGCCAGCAGCGGGACAGGGAAGGTGGAGCTGTTTTTT. Protein: CASSGTGKVELFF.

V gene TRBV12-3 or TRBV12-4 combines with J gene TRBJ2-7; D assignment may be TRBD1 or TRBD2 (5 bases each). This CDR3 is 14 amino acids long. Trimming took off 1 base at V and 5 bases at J, with 12 bases between the two ends. The CDR3 spells CASSLGTRGHEQYF. In DNA, the CDR3 is TGTGCCAGCAGTTTAGGGACAAGGGGACACGAGCAGTACTTC.

The genes are TRBV7-3 and TRBJ1-1; D perhaps matches TRBD1 (5 bases). The germline V gene encodes CDR1 SGHTA and CDR2 FQGTGA. Trimming left V 2 bases short and J 4 bases short, with 11 bases between. CDR3 length: 14 amino acids. The CDR3 loop reads CASSLEAGPTEAFF. Here the CDR3 DNA reads TGTGCCAGCAGCTTAGAGGCAGGGCCCACTGAAGCTTTCTTT.

The chain links TRBV12-3 or TRBV12-4 to TRBJ2-7; weak D call: TRBD2 (6 bases). Trimming stripped 6 bases from V and 11 bases from J, with 14 bases between. The CDR3 totals 11 residues. As DNA, the CDR3 is TGTGCCAGCAGATCGGGAGTTGTGGAGTACTTC. Its protein is CASRSGVVEYF.

Ten or more counts support this clonotype. The rearrangement links TRBV28 to TRBJ2-7; 8 bases match TRBD2. Germline V gene sequence: CDR1 MDHEN, CDR2 SYDVKM. The CDR3 extends over 15 amino acids. V lost 7 bases, J lost 7 bases, and 15 bases stayed unmatched. As DNA, the CDR3 is TGTGCCAGCACCCGAACAGGGTCACGGGAGGGTGAGCAGTACTTC. Its translation is CASTRTGSREGEQYF.

The rearrangement links TRBV19 to TRBJ1-5; D gene ambiguous. The CDR3 is 15 residues long. V was trimmed by 3 bases and J by 0 bases, leaving 9 bases between them. Germline loops: CDR1 LNHDA, CDR2 SQIVND (reference sequence). This CDR3 reads CASSIYTYSNQPQHF. CDR3 DNA: TGTGCCAGTAGTATTTATACCTATAGCAATCAGCCCCAGCATTTT.

This clonotype was seen many times. The chain links TRBV20-1 to TRBJ2-4; D may be TRBD1 or TRBD2 (6 bases each). CDR1 and CDR2 from the germline V gene are DFQATT and SNEGSKA (reference sequence). The V end lost 6 bases, the J end lost 8 bases, and 17 bases lay between the germline ends. CDR3 length: 13 residues. The CDR3 DNA sequence: TGCAGTGCAAGGACGGCTGGGGGGCACATTCAGTACTTC. Translating it yields CSARTAGGHIQYF.

This clonotype came up many times. The rearrangement uses TRBV19 and TRBJ2-7; either TRBD1 or TRBD2 may supply D (6 bases each). Trimming removed 5 bases from V and 0 bases from J, with 14 bases in between. This CDR3 contains 15 residues. The germline CDR1 and CDR2 sequences are LNHDA and SQIVND (reference sequence). The CDR3 loop is CASSVTRDTSYEQYF. In DNA, the CDR3 is TGTGCCAGTAGTGTCACGCGGGACACCTCCTACGAGCAGTACTTC. The full variable domain, with the rest looked up from reference TRBV19 and TRBJ2-7, is DGGITQSPKYLFRKEGQNVTLSCEQNLNHDAMYWYRQDPGQGLRLIYYSQIVNDFQKGDIAEGYSVSREKKESFPLTVTSAQKNPTAFYLCASSVTRDTSYEQYFGPGTRLTVT.

The table lists this clonotype with a count of one. The rearrangement links TRBV28 to TRBJ1-2; D is perhaps TRBD1 (5 bases). This CDR3 has 15 residues. Germline values: CDR1 MDHEN, CDR2 SYDVKM. Trimming took off 3 bases at V and 4 bases at J, with 15 bases between the two ends. The CDR3 is CASSLAGKFSYGYTF. The DNA for the CDR3 is TGTGCCAGCAGTTTGGCAGGGAAGTTTAGCTATGGCTACACCTTC.

This rearrangement joins TRBV5-1 to TRBJ2-5; no reliable D call. There are 13 residues in the CDR3. Germline V lookup: CDR1 SGHRS, CDR2 YFSETQ. Trimming removed 0 bases from V and 5 bases from J, with 8 bases in between. Here the CDR3 DNA reads TGCGCCAGCAGCTTGGACACCGCCGAGACCCAGTACTTC. Amino acids: CASSLDTAETQYF.

The chain recombines TRBV28 with TRBJ1-5; no reliable D call. CDR1 and CDR2 (germline): MDHEN, SYDVKM. V shed 3 bases and J shed 6 bases, with 12 bases lying between them. The CDR3 covers 14 residues. The CDR3 coding sequence is TGTGCCAGCAGTTTTAGGCAGGTATTTCAGCCCCAGCATTTT. Translated, it gives CASSFRQVFQPQHF.

In its sample, this clonotype was seen many times. V gene TRBV7-3 combines with J gene TRBJ2-7; maybe TRBD1 (5 bases). The germline V gene encodes CDR1 SGHTA and CDR2 FQGTGA. This CDR3 region has 13 residues. The V gene lost 5 bases and the J gene lost 6 bases, with 14 bases spanning the gap. CDR3 coding DNA: TGTGCCAGCAGCACCGACAAGGGGCGCGAGCAGTACTTC. This encodes CASSTDKGREQYF.

This clonotype was found many times. This chain connects TRBV19 to TRBJ1-2; the D is unclear. The CDR3 contains 15 residues. Germline V gives CDR1 LNHDA, CDR2 SQIVND (reference sequence). Trimming cost V 1 base and J 1 base, with 10 bases left between them. The CDR3 DNA sequence: TGTGCCAGTAGTATAGTTTCCAGCCTTAACTATGGCTACACCTTC. It specifies CASSIVSSLNYGYTF.

The chain recombines TRBV15 with TRBJ2-4, with a possible D match to TRBD1 (5 bases). V was cut by 3 bases and J by 0 bases, with 6 bases left in between. This CDR3 has 14 residues. Germline V lookup: CDR1 LNHNV, CDR2 YYDKDF (reference sequence). This chain's CDR3 is CATSRTVAKNIQYF. For the CDR3, the DNA is TGTGCCACCAGCAGGACAGTAGCCAAAAACATTCAGTACTTC. The complete variable domain, with remaining parts taken from reference TRBV15 and TRBJ2-4, reads DAMVIQNPRYQVTQFGKPVTLSCSQTLNHNVMYWYQQKSSQAPKLLFHYYDKDFNNEADTPDNFQSRRPNTSFCFLDIRSPGLGDTAMYLCATSRTVAKNIQYFGAGTRLSVL.

Ten or more counts support this clonotype. The V and J genes are TRBV7-2 and TRBJ2-4; D is unresolved. The CDR3 is 11 residues long. Germline V gene data show CDR1 as SGHTA and CDR2 as FQGNSA. For the CDR3, the DNA is TGTGCGTCAGAAGCCAAAAACATTCAGTACTTC. It translates to CASEAKNIQYF.

This chain links TRBV28 with TRBJ2-7; D possibly corresponds to TRBD1 (6 bases). This CDR3 contains 15 residues. CDR1 MDHEN and CDR2 SYDVKM come from the germline V gene. Deletions cut 6 bases from V and 2 bases from J, with 17 bases between. CDR3 bases: TGTGCCAGCAGACCTACAGGGTTGTACCCCTACGAGCAGTACTTC. Translation gives CASRPTGLYPYEQYF.

J is TRBJ2-7 and V is TRBV6-1; D may be TRBD1 or TRBD2 (5 bases each). Trimming stripped 6 bases from V and 5 bases from J, with 17 bases between. The CDR3 has 14 amino acids. Germline V lookup: CDR1 MNHNS, CDR2 SASEGT. DNA of the CDR3: TGTGCCAGCAGCCCCGGGACGGACCAGGACGAGCAGTACTTC. Protein: CASSPGTDQDEQYF.

This clonotype was seen at least ten times. The chain is built from TRBV20-1 and TRBJ1-1, with 8 bases fitting TRBD1. Trimming removed 0 bases from V and 2 bases from J; junction bases left unmatched: 8. Germline V gene lookup returns CDR1 DFQATT and CDR2 SNEGSKA (reference sequence). The CDR3 has 16 amino acids. The CDR3: CSARDFSTGDNTEAFF. The CDR3 nucleotides read TGCAGTGCTAGAGATTTTTCGACAGGGGATAACACTGAAGCTTTCTTT.

This chain uses TRBV28 with TRBJ1-2; a weak D match, TRBD1 (5 bases). CDR3 length equals 15 residues. Germline values: CDR1 MDHEN, CDR2 SYDVKM. V was shortened by 4 bases and J by 2 bases, with 14 bases between the two germline ends. The DNA of the CDR3 is TGTGCCAGCAGTTCCCCTCTAGAGGGGAACTATGGCTACACCTTC. This translates into CASSSPLEGNYGYTF.

This clonotype was counted many times. V and J are TRBV6-1 and TRBJ2-6; the D is unclear. The CDR3 spans 16 residues. V shed 1 base and J shed 0 bases, with 7 bases lying between them. Germline V lookup: CDR1 MNHNS, CDR2 SASEGT. CDR3 protein: CASSEGWNSGANVLTF. The CDR3, as DNA: TGTGCCAGCAGTGAAGGTTGGAACTCTGGGGCCAACGTCCTGACTTTC.

This clonotype was found many times. The chain employs TRBV2 and TRBJ1-1; D might be TRBD1 (6 bases). This CDR3 is 13 amino acids long. The germline V gene encodes CDR1 SNHLY and CDR2 FYNNEI. V lost 6 bases to trimming and J lost 2 bases, with 10 bases between them. This chain's CDR3 is CASRKDRNTEAFF. The CDR3 nucleotides read TGTGCCAGCAGAAAGGACAGAAACACTGAAGCTTTCTTT.

The chain uses TRBV6-2 or TRBV6-3 and TRBJ2-7; maybe TRBD1 (6 bases). V lost 6 bases and J lost 11, with 14 bases in between. This CDR3 contains 11 residues. Germline lookup yields CDR1 MNHEY and CDR2 SVGEGT. CDR3: CASSEDEGEYF. The CDR3 region has the DNA TGTGCCAGCAGCGAGGACGAGGGGGAGTACTTC.

This clonotype was counted at least ten times. The V and J genes are TRBV6-2 or TRBV6-3 and TRBJ1-2, with D tentatively TRBD1 (6 bases). Trimming pared 5 bases from V and 4 bases from J, leaving 11 bases between. The germline V gene encodes CDR1 MNHEY and CDR2 SVGEGT. The CDR3 runs 13 residues. The CDR3 DNA is TGTGCCAGCAGTCTGACAGGTCTCTATGGCTACACCTTC. Protein sequence: CASSLTGLYGYTF.

In its sample, this clonotype was seen many times. Sequence at one end of the junction differs from germline and may be a read error. The chain combines TRBV27 with TRBJ2-7; no firm D call. Germline V lookup: CDR1 MNHEY, CDR2 SMNVEV (reference sequence). This CDR3 has 13 residues. DNA for the CDR3: TGTGCCAGCAGCCCTAGGACGGCCTACAAGCAGTACTTC. Protein product: CASSPRTAYKQYF.

The chain joins TRBV12-3 or TRBV12-4 to TRBJ1-2; D not resolved. The CDR3 consists of 14 residues. V lost 5 bases, J lost 2 bases, and 12 bases lay in between. This chain's CDR3 is CASSPQRTNYGYTF. CDR3 coding DNA: TGTGCCAGCAGTCCACAGAGAACAAACTATGGCTACACCTTC.

This clonotype has a count of ten or more. The chain carries TRBV29-1 and TRBJ2-7, with 8 bases that match TRBD1. V lost 4 bases and J lost 1; bases outside the gene matches: 3. CDR1 is SQVTM and CDR2 is ANQGSEA in the germline V gene. The CDR3 totals 13 residues. The CDR3 sequence is CSVGQGWSYEQYF. The CDR3, as DNA: TGCAGCGTTGGACAGGGGTGGTCCTACGAGCAGTACTTC.

This clonotype was observed at least ten times. The chain uses TRBV2 and TRBJ2-7, with D perhaps matching TRBD2 (6 bases). V lost 11 bases to trimming and J lost 1 base, with 21 bases between them. CDR3 length: 15 residues. Germline V CDR1 and CDR2: SNHLY, FYNNEI. The CDR3 bases are TGTGCCGCCAATAGGGACTTGACAGTGTCCTACGAGCAGTACTTC. It codes for CAANRDLTVSYEQYF.

V and J are TRBV15 and TRBJ2-7, with TRBD1 as a possible D gene (6 bases). The CDR3 covers 13 residues. The V end lost 0 bases, the J end lost 11 bases, and 14 bases lay between the germline ends. The germline V gene encodes CDR1 LNHNV and CDR2 YYDKDF (reference sequence). Here the CDR3 DNA reads TGTGCCACCAGCAGAGATCCGGGGACATATAAGTACTTC. Protein product: CATSRDPGTYKYF.